This T cell receptor (beta chain) was profiled in a study of shared clonotypes between healthy human individuals. Study-wide findings and caveats: There were few donors, and this limited the genetic and exposure-history diversity represented. Naive subsets tended to show greater estimated richness than memory subsets.

CDR1 and CDR2 from the germline V gene are SGHVS and FQNEAQ. V lost 5 bases to trimming and J lost 5 bases, with 21 bases between them. The CDR3 spans 16 residues. In the case of this clone: Its antigen is not identified.

Some clones are missing from TCRdb's copy, which holds only in-frame ones; the method was immunoSEQ multiplex PCR. The table includes over a million clones, roughly 96% detected once. The sequence derives from a man aged 25 to 40 in good health. Sequenced: naive CD4+ T cells sorted from blood. Stated subset: CD45RA+ positively selected. This chain joins TRBV7-8 and TRBJ1-1; D possibly corresponds to TRBD1 (6 bases). CDR3 loop: CASSPLEGGLRTEAFF. The CDR3 nucleotides read TGTGCCAGCAGCCCGTTAGAAGGGGGGCTTAGGACTGAAGCTTTCTTT. The whole variable domain, filled in from reference TRBV7-8 and TRBJ1-1, reads GAGVSQSPRYKVAKRGQDVALRCDPISGHVSLFWYQQALGQGPEFLTYFQNEAQLDKSGLPSDRFFAERPEGSVSTLKIQRTQQEDSAVYLCASSPLEGGLRTEAFFGQGTRLTVV.